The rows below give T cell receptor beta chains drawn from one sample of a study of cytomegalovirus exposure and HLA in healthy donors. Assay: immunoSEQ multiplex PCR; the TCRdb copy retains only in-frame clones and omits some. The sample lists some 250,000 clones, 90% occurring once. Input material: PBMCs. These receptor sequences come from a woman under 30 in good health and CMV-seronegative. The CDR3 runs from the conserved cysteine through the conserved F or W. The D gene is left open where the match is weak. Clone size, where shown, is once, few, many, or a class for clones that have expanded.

CDR3: CASSPPGGNYEQYF
DNA: TGCGCCAGCAGCCCCCCGGGGGGTAACTACGAGCAGTACTTC
V: TRBV5-1
J: TRBJ2-7
size: -
D: TRBD2

CDR3: CASSLAQSPQETQYF
DNA: TGTGCCAGCTCACTAGCGCAATCACCTCAAGAGACCCAGTACTTC
V: TRBV2
J: TRBJ2-5
size: -
D: TRBD2

CDR3: CATSRDSGISGNTIYF
DNA: TGTGCCACCAGCAGAGATTCCGGGATTTCTGGAAACACCATATATTTT
V: TRBV15
J: TRBJ1-3
size: once
D: -

CDR3: CASSVVADFGTGELFF
DNA: TGTGCCAGCAGCGTAGTGGCGGATTTTGGAACCGGGGAGCTGTTTTTT
V: TRBV9
J: TRBJ2-2
size: -
D: -

CDR3: CASSPTTGANTEAFF
DNA: TGTGCCAGCAGCCCAACGACAGGGGCGAACACTGAAGCTTTCTTT
V: TRBV11-2
J: TRBJ1-1
size: few
D: TRBD1

CDR3: CASSQDLGTGQRAFF
DNA: TGTGCCAGCAGCCAAGACTTAGGGACAGGGCAACGAGCTTTCTTT
V: TRBV14
J: TRBJ1-1
size: -
D: TRBD1

CDR3: CARSLQGAYSNEQFF
DNA: TGTGCCAGAAGCTTGCAGGGGGCCTATTCGAATGAGCAGTTCTTC
V: TRBV5-3
J: TRBJ2-1
size: -
D: TRBD1

CDR3: CASSLEASGGHNEQFF
DNA: TGTGCCAGCAGCTTAGAAGCTAGCGGAGGGCACAATGAGCAGTTCTTC
V: TRBV11-1
J: TRBJ2-1
size: -
D: TRBD2

CDR3: CASSQSIGRLNNEKLFF
DNA: TGTGCCAGCAGCCAATCGATTGGCAGACTGAACAATGAAAAACTGTTTTTT
V: TRBV16
J: TRBJ1-4
size: -
D: -

CDR3: CASSPDRGGQPQHF
DNA: TGTGCCAGCAGTCCGGACAGGGGAGGTCAGCCCCAGCATTTT
V: TRBV5-4
J: TRBJ1-5
size: -
D: TRBD1

CDR3: CASSGTGSYQETQYF
DNA: TGTGCCAGCAGTGGGACAGGCTCGTACCAAGAGACCCAGTACTTC
V: TRBV2
J: TRBJ2-5
size: -
D: TRBD1

CDR3: CASSYGQNSPLHF
DNA: TGTGCCAGCAGTTACGGACAGAATTCACCCCTCCACTTT
V: TRBV6-6
J: TRBJ1-6
size: -
D: -

CDR3: CACNPGLAGGPGETQYF
DNA: TGTGCCTGTAACCCGGGACTAGCGGGGGGGCCGGGAGAGACCCAGTACTTC
V: TRBV30
J: TRBJ2-5
size: -
D: TRBD2

CDR3: CASSLRTGRNTIYF
DNA: TGTGCCAGCAGCTTACGGACAGGGAGAAACACCATATATTTT
V: TRBV7-9
J: TRBJ1-3
size: -
D: TRBD1

CDR3: CASYRENTEAFF
DNA: TGTGCCAGCTACAGGGAAAACACTGAAGCTTTCTTT
V: TRBV19
J: TRBJ1-1
size: -
D: -

CDR3: CASSPRHEQFF
DNA: TGTGCCAGCTCACCCCGTCATGAGCAGTTCTTC
V: TRBV18
J: TRBJ2-1
size: -
D: -

CDR3: CAWSRLGNTIYF
DNA: TGTGCCTGGAGCAGGCTTGGAAACACCATATATTTT
V: TRBV30
J: TRBJ1-3
size: -
D: -

CDR3: CASSSSGSTEQFF
DNA: TGTGCCAGCAGCTCCTCCGGGAGTACTGAGCAGTTCTTC
V: TRBV5-6
J: TRBJ2-1
size: -
D: -

CDR3: CASSVAGIGTEAFF
DNA: TGTGCCAGCAGCGTAGCAGGGATTGGCACTGAAGCTTTCTTT
V: TRBV9
J: TRBJ1-1
size: -
D: -

CDR3: CASSLQGYGYTF
DNA: TGTGCCAGCAGCCTACAGGGCTATGGCTACACCTTC
V: TRBV28
J: TRBJ1-2
size: -
D: -

CDR3: CASSLSPVSPDNEQFF
DNA: TGTGCCAGCAGTTTATCGCCAGTAAGTCCTGACAATGAGCAGTTCTTC
V: TRBV27
J: TRBJ2-1
size: -
D: -

CDR3: CATSRGGEQPQHF
DNA: TGTGCCACCAGCAGAGGAGGCGAGCAGCCCCAGCATTTT
V: TRBV15
J: TRBJ1-5
size: -
D: -

CDR3: CASSAAAGGYNEQFF
DNA: TGTGCCAGCAGCGCCGCAGCGGGGGGATACAATGAGCAGTTCTTC
V: TRBV9
J: TRBJ2-1
size: -
D: TRBD2

CDR3: CASSVEVGGRNSPLHF
DNA: TGTGCCAGCAGCGTAGAGGTCGGGGGGAGAAATTCACCCCTCCACTTT
V: TRBV9
J: TRBJ1-6
size: -
D: -

CDR3: CASSLRGNTEAFF
DNA: TGTGCCAGCAGCTTAAGGGGGAACACTGAAGCTTTCTTT
V: TRBV5-6
J: TRBJ1-1
size: -
D: -

CDR3: CASSLAGQGVYGYTF
DNA: TGCGCCAGCAGCTTGGCCGGACAGGGGGTCTATGGCTACACCTTC
V: TRBV5-1
J: TRBJ1-2
size: -
D: TRBD1

CDR3: CAIRPGQMNTEAFF
DNA: TGTGCCATCAGACCGGGACAGATGAACACTGAAGCTTTCTTT
V: TRBV10-3
J: TRBJ1-1
size: -
D: TRBD1

CDR3: CSVLGDISGDTNEQYF
DNA: TGCAGCGTGCTGGGGGATATTAGCGGGGACACCAACGAGCAGTACTTC
V: TRBV29-1
J: TRBJ2-7
size: -
D: TRBD2

CDR3: CASSFGKGNQPQHF
DNA: TGTGCCAGCAGTTTTGGTAAGGGGAATCAGCCCCAGCATTTT
V: TRBV28
J: TRBJ1-5
size: -
D: -

CDR3: CASSLYDGYTF
DNA: TGTGCCAGCAGTTTGTATGATGGCTACACCTTC
V: TRBV28
J: TRBJ1-2
size: -
D: -

CDR3: CASSLDRVLDQPQHF
DNA: TGTGCCAGCAGCTTGGACAGGGTACTGGATCAGCCCCAGCATTTT
V: TRBV28
J: TRBJ1-5
size: -
D: TRBD1

CDR3: CSIRDRGPTDTQYF
DNA: TGCAGCATCCGGGACAGGGGGCCCACAGATACGCAGTATTTT
V: TRBV29-1
J: TRBJ2-3
size: -
D: TRBD1

CDR3: CASNAGTNTEAFF
DNA: TGTGCCAGCAACGCGGGGACCAATACTGAAGCTTTCTTT
V: TRBV6-1
J: TRBJ1-1
size: -
D: -

CDR3: CASSSLLGSDNEQYF
DNA: TGTGCCAGCAGCTCCCTGTTGGGGTCGGACAACGAGCAGTACTTC
V: TRBV11-2
J: TRBJ2-7
size: -
D: -

CDR3: CASSPQGMNTEAFF
DNA: TGTGCCAGCAGCCCGCAGGGGATGAACACTGAAGCTTTCTTT
V: TRBV7-9
J: TRBJ1-1
size: -
D: -

CDR3: CASSSSGGAWDEQFF
DNA: TGCGCCAGCAGCTCAAGCGGGGGCGCCTGGGATGAGCAGTTCTTC
V: TRBV5-1
J: TRBJ2-1
size: -
D: TRBD2

CDR3: CASSMTGPTQLSGELFF
DNA: TGTGCCAGCTCCATGACAGGACCGACCCAGTTGTCGGGGGAGCTGTTTTTT
V: TRBV18
J: TRBJ2-2
size: -
D: -

CDR3: CASSLERSGKLFF
DNA: TGTGCCAGCAGCTTGGAACGATCAGGAAAACTGTTTTTT
V: TRBV5-4
J: TRBJ1-4
size: -
D: -

CDR3: CASSSLAEGATQYF
DNA: TGTGCCAGCAGCTCGTTGGCGGAGGGCGCAACGCAGTATTTT
V: TRBV6-5
J: TRBJ2-3
size: -
D: -

CDR3: CASSQGGQVTDTQYF
DNA: TGCGCCAGCAGCCAAGGGGGACAGGTCACAGATACGCAGTATTTT
V: TRBV4-3
J: TRBJ2-3
size: -
D: TRBD1

CDR3: CASSETVSGSKIYEQYF
DNA: TGTGCCAGCAGCGAGACAGTTTCGGGTTCTAAGATCTACGAGCAGTACTTC
V: TRBV7-9
J: TRBJ2-7
size: -
D: -

CDR3: CASSQDLGQGTNNEQFF
DNA: TGCGCCAGCAGCCAAGATCTGGGACAGGGGACCAACAATGAGCAGTTCTTC
V: TRBV4-1
J: TRBJ2-1
size: -
D: TRBD1

CDR3: CASNQPPPSGGAGEQFF
DNA: TGTGCCAGCAACCAACCCCCTCCTAGCGGGGGGGCCGGTGAGCAGTTCTTC
V: TRBV2
J: TRBJ2-1
size: -
D: TRBD2

CDR3: CASSEATYGYTF
DNA: TGTGCCAGCAGTGAGGCGACTTATGGCTACACCTTC
V: TRBV2
J: TRBJ1-2
size: once
D: -

CDR3: CASSYMTGKNTEAFF
DNA: TGTGCCAGCAGTTACATGACAGGGAAGAACACTGAAGCTTTCTTT
V: TRBV6-5
J: TRBJ1-1
size: -
D: TRBD1

CDR3: CASSVGQGPETQYF
DNA: TGTGCCAGCAGCGTAGGACAGGGTCCAGAGACCCAGTACTTC
V: TRBV9
J: TRBJ2-5
size: once
D: TRBD1

CDR3: CASRGGQFHANYGYTF
DNA: TGTGCCAGCAGGGGTGGACAGTTCCACGCGAACTATGGCTACACCTTC
V: TRBV2
J: TRBJ1-2
size: -
D: -

CDR3: CASSYSMGATTNVLTF
DNA: TGTGCCAGCAGTTACTCGATGGGGGCAACCACCAACGTCCTGACTTTC
V: TRBV6-5
J: TRBJ2-6
size: few
D: -

CDR3: CASSQAWTGGEGGELFF
DNA: TGTGCCAGCAGCCAAGCATGGACAGGGGGCGAGGGCGGGGAGCTGTTTTTT
V: TRBV14
J: TRBJ2-2
size: -
D: TRBD1

CDR3: CASSQADSEAFF
DNA: TGTGCCAGCAGCCAGGCGGACAGCGAAGCTTTCTTT
V: TRBV5-6
J: TRBJ1-1
size: -
D: -